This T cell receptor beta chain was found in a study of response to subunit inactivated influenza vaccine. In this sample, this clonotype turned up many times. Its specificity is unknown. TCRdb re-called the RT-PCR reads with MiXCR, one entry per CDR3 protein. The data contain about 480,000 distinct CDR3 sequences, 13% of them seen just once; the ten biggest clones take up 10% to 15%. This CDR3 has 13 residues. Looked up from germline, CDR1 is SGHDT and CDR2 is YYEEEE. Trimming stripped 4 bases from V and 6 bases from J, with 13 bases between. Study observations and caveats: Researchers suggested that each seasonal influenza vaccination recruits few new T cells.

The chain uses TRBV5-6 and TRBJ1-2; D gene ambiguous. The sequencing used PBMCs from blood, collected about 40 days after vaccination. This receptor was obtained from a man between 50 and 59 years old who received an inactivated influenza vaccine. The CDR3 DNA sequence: TGTGCCAGCAGCCCATCTGGGGTCCATGGCTACACCTTC. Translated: CASSPSGVHGYTF. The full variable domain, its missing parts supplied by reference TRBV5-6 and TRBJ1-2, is DAGVTQSPTHLIKTRGQQVTLRCSPKSGHDTVSWYQQALGQGPQFIFQYYEEEERQRGNFPDRFSGHQFPNYSSELNVNALLLGDSALYLCASSPSGVHGYTFGSGTRLTVV.